This paragraph reports one T cell receptor beta chain. Its matching antigen is unknown. These data belong to a study of CD8+ T cells in alopecia areata. Looking at the study overall: At a dose of 5 to 10 mg twice daily, oral tofacitinib was given to treated patients.

The sample's treatment: oral pan-JAK inhibitor, 5-10 mg twice daily. General observations from the study: The study found TCR sharing across patients less clear than in mice, possibly for HLA reasons.

Per germline, CDR1 GTSNPN and CDR2 SVGIG (reference sequence). Deletions cut 4 bases from V and 14 bases from J, with 20 bases between. The CDR3 is 12 residues long. Once RNA had been extracted, it was reverse transcribed into cDNA to act as the sequencing template. The repertoire was sequenced with immunoSEQ multiplex PCR; TCRdb's copy has only in-frame clones and lacks some. The sample consists of around 160,000 clones, about 60% of them appearing once. This chain links TRBV30 with TRBJ1-1; D unclear. The source was CD4+ T cells sorted from blood, collected at week 24, from a patient treated with tofacitinib. This sequence was found in a human donor with alopecia areata. The CDR3 bases are TGTGCCTGGACCCAAACGGGGTTGGCACCATTCTTT. Its protein product is CAWTQTGLAPFF.